The 2 T cell receptor beta chains below were found in one sample sequenced in a study of Graves' ophthalmopathy and Graves' hyperthyroidism. TCR beta CDR3 amplification used RNA transcripts. HTBI-primed first-round RT-PCR preceded second-round multiplex PCR. TCRdb ran MiXCR on the multiplex PCR reads and lists one entry per CDR3 protein. The sample lists about 1.1 million distinct CDR3 sequences, about 40% occurring once. Specimen: peripheral blood or thyroid tissue (not recorded which). The receptors originated from an adult man with Graves' hyperthyroidism.

The chain has TRBV10-3 and TRBJ2-5; D gene uncertain. From germline, CDR1 is ENHRY and CDR2 SYGVKD. V shed 8 bases and J shed 1 base, with 11 bases lying between them. This CDR3 is built from 13 residues. The CDR3 DNA reads as TGTGCCATCGGACGTTCCAGCCAAGAGACCCAGTACTTC. Translating gives CAIGRSSQETQYF.

Concerning this clonotype itself: An end of the junction does not agree with germline; a read error may underlie this. The CDR3: CASSDSFGGGGTDTQYF. CDR3 DNA: TGTGCCAGCAGTGACTCGTTCGGGGGAGGAGGCACAGATACGCAGTATTTT. The rearrangement links TRBV10-3 to TRBJ2-3, with D possibly being TRBD2 (6 bases). This CDR3 is built from 17 residues. The germline V gene encodes CDR1 ENHRY and CDR2 SYGVKD.